This T cell receptor (beta chain) is from a study of Ad26.COV2.S vaccination and SARS-CoV-2 variants. Whole-study results and caveats: Non-spike TCR breadth was similar in vaccine and placebo recipients.

Method: immunoSEQ multiplex PCR; TCRdb's copy keeps in-frame clones and lacks some. The data hold about 440,000 clones, with 90% observed a single time. On this clone itself: The antigen remains undetermined.

The ends were cut back, 6 bases at V and 0 bases at J, with 13 bases in the middle. The CDR3 runs 15 residues. CDR1 and CDR2 from the germline V gene are SGHTS and YDEGEE. Documented treatment: around 19 received Ad26.COV2.S at low or high dose, single or two shots; roughly 5 received placebo; per-sample allocation not given. After the first vaccine or placebo injection, samples were drawn on day 63. This Boston cohort included adults aged 18-55 years. The source material was peripheral blood, sampled in a trial of Ad26.COV2.S vaccine versus placebo. The gene calls are TRBV5-8 and TRBJ2-1; no firm D call. The origin of this receptor is a person aged 18-65 years who received the Ad26.COV2.S COVID-19 vaccine or a placebo. CDR3 nucleotide sequence: TGTGCCAGCATCCTCAGATACTTCTCCTACAATGAGCAGTTCTTC. Translating gives CASILRYFSYNEQFF.